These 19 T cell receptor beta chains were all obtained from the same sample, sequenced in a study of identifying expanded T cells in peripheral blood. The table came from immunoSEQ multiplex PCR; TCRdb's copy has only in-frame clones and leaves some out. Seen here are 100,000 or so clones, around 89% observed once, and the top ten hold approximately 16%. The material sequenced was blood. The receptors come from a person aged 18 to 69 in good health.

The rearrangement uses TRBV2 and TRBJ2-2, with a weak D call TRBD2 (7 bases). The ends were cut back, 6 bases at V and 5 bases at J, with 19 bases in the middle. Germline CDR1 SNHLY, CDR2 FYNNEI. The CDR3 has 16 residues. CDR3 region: CASSYLPGGGTGELFF. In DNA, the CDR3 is TGTGCCAGCAGCTACCTCCCGGGGGGCGGGACCGGGGAGCTGTTTTTT.

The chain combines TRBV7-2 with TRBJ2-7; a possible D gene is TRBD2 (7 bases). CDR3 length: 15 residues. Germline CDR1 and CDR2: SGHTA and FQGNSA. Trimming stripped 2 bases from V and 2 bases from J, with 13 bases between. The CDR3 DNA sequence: TGTGCCAGCAGCTTAACAGGGAGGGGGACCTACGAGCAGTACTTC. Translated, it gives CASSLTGRGTYEQYF.

The CDR3 DNA reads TGTGCCAGCAGCCAAGTGGGCATCATAAGTGAAAAACTGTTTTTT. This encodes CASSQVGIISEKLFF. This rearrangement joins TRBV14 to TRBJ1-4; D remains unclear. The CDR3 length is 15 residues. V dropped 1 base and J dropped 7 bases, with 13 bases sitting between them. Germline loops: CDR1 SGHDN, CDR2 FVKESK.

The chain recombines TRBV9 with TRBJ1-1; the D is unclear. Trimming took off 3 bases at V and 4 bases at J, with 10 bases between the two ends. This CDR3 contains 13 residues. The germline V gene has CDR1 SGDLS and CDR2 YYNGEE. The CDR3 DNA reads TGTGCCAGCAGCGGAAGCATGGGCACTGAAGCTTTCTTT. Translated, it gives CASSGSMGTEAFF.

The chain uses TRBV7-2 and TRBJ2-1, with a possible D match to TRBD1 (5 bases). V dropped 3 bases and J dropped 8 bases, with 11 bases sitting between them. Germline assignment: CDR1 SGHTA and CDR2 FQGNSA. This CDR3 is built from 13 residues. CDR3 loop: CASSFQVGDEQFF. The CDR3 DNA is TGTGCCAGCAGCTTTCAGGTAGGGGATGAGCAGTTCTTC.

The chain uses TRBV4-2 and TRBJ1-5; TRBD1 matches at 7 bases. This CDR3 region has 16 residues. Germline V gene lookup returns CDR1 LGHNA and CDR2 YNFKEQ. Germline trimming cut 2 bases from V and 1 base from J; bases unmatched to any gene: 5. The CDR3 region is CASSQTGAVSNQPQHF. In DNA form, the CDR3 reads TGTGCCAGCAGCCAAACAGGGGCTGTGAGCAATCAGCCCCAGCATTTT.

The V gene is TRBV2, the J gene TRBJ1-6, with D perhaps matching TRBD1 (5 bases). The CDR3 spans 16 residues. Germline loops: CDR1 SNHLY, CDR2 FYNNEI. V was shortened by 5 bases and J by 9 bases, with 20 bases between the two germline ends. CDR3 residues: CASSLHQGSGSSPLHF. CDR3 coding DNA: TGTGCCAGCAGTTTACACCAGGGCTCGGGGAGTTCACCCCTCCACTTT.

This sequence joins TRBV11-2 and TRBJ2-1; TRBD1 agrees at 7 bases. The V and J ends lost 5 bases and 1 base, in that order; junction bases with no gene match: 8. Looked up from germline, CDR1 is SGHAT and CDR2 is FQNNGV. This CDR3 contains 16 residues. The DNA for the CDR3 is TGTGCCAGCAGCGCTACCGGGACAGTTTCCTACAATGAGCAGTTCTTC. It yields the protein CASSATGTVSYNEQFF.

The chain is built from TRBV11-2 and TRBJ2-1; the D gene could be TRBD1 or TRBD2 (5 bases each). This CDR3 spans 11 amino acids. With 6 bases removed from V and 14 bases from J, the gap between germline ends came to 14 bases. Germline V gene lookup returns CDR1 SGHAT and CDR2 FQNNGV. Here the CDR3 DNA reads TGTGCCAGCAGTTTCCGGGACGGCGAGTTCTTC. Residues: CASSFRDGEFF.

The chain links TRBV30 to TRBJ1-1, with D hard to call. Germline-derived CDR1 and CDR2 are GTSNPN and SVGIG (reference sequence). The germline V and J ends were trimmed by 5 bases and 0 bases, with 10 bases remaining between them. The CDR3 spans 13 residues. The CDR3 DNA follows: TGTGCCTGGTTAACTATACTGAACACTGAAGCTTTCTTT. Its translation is CAWLTILNTEAFF.

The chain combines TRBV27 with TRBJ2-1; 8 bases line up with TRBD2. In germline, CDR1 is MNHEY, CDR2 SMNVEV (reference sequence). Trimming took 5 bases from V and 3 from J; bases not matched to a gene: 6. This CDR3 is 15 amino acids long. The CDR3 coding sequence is TGTGCCAGCAGTGGACTAGCCGGATTCTACAATGAGCAGTTCTTC. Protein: CASSGLAGFYNEQFF.

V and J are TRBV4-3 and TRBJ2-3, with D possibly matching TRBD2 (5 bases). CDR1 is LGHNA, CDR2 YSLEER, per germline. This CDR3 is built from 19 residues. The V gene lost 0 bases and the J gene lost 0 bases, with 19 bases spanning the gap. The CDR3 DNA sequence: TGCGCCAGCAGCCAAGACGGGCTAGCTGGACCACCTAGCACAGATACGCAGTATTTT. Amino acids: CASSQDGLAGPPSTDTQYF.

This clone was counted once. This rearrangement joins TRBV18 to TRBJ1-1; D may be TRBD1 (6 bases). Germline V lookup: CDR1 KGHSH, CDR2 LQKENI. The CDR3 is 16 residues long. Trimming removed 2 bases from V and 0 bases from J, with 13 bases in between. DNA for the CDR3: TGTGCCAGCTCACCAAGGAGGGGGGACATGAACACTGAAGCTTTCTTT. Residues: CASSPRRGDMNTEAFF. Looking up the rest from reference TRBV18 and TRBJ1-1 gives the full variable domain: NAGVMQNPRHLVRRRGQEARLRCSPMKGHSHVYWYRQLPEEGLKFMVYLQKENIIDESGMPKERFSAEFPKEGPSILRIQQVVRGDSAAYFCASSPRRGDMNTEAFFGQGTRLTVV.

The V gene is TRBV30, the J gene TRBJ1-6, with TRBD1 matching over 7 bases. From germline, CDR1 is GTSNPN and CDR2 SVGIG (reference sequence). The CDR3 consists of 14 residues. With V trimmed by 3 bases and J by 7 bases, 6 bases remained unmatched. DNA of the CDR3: TGTGCCTGGAGCCGGAGGGGGCCAAATTCACCCCTCCACTTT. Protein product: CAWSRRGPNSPLHF.

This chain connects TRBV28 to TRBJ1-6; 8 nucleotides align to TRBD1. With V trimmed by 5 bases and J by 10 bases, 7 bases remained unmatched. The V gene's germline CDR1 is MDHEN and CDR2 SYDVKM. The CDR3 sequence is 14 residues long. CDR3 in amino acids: CASSPTGAYSPLHF. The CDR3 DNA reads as TGTGCCAGCAGTCCGACAGGGGCTTACTCACCCCTCCACTTT.

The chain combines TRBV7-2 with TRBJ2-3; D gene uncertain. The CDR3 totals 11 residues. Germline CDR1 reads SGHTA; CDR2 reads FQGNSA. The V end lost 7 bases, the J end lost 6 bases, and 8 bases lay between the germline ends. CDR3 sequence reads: CASTNTDTQYF. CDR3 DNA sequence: TGTGCCAGCACCAATACGGATACGCAGTATTTT.

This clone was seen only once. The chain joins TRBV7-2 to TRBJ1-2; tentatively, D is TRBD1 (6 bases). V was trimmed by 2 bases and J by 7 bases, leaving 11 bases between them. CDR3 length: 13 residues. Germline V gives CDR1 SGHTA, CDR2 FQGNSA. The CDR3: CASSLWGAGGYTF. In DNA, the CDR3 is TGTGCCAGCAGCTTATGGGGGGCTGGTGGCTACACCTTC.

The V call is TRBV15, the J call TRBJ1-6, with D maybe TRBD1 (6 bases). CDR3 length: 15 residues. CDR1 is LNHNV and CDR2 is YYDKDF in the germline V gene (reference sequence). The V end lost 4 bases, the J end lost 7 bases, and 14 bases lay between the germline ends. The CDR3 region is CATSTFPGQNSPLHF. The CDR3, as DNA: TGTGCCACCAGCACCTTTCCGGGACAAAATTCACCCCTCCACTTT.

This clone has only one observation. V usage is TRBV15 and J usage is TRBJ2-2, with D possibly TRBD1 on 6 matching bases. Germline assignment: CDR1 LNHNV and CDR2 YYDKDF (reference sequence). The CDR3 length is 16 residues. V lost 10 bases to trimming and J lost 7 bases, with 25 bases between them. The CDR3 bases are TGTGCCATACCAAAGGCACAGGGAGCACGTAACGGGGAGCTGTTTTTT. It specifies CAIPKAQGARNGELFF.